The 4 T cell receptor beta chains below come from one sample, sequenced in a study of breast tumors, draining lymph nodes, adjacent tissues. The lymph nodes were axillary draining lymph nodes from breast cancer patients. A single record per CDR3 protein comes from TCRdb applying MiXCR to the multiplex PCR reads. The data hold about 130,000 distinct CDR3 sequences, with about 20% observed a single time. Material: axillary lymph node tissue. These receptors were collected from a female donor with breast cancer. Some clones in this sample may be carry-over from other donors' samples.

At least ten counts were recorded for this clonotype. The chain joins TRBV7-9 to TRBJ2-7; no definite D call. V was shortened by 1 base and J by 0 bases, with 7 bases between the two germline ends. There are 14 residues in the CDR3. Germline V lookup: CDR1 SEHNR, CDR2 FQNEAQ (reference sequence). The CDR3 sequence is CASSLESISYEQYF. The CDR3 DNA follows: TGTGCCAGCAGCTTAGAATCGATCTCCTACGAGCAGTACTTC.

This clonotype has ten or more counts. The rearrangement links TRBV28 to TRBJ1-5, with D perhaps matching TRBD1 (5 bases). The length of the CDR3 is 14 residues. Germline V gene sequence: CDR1 MDHEN, CDR2 SYDVKM. The V end lost 5 bases, the J end lost 0 bases, and 8 bases lay between the germline ends. The CDR3 nucleotides are TGTGCCAGCAGTGGGGGTAATAGCAATCAGCCCCAGCATTTT. Translation gives CASSGGNSNQPQHF.

A note on this clonotype: A much bigger clone sits one base away, suggesting this may be a read error. The V call is TRBV29-1, the J call TRBJ2-1; TRBD1 matches at 8 bases. Looked up from germline, CDR1 is SQVTM and CDR2 is ANQGSEA. The CDR3 is 14 residues long. The CDR3 DNA sequence: TGCAGCGTTGAAGGACAGGGGCTCTACGATGAGCAGCTCTTC. Translation: CSVEGQGLYDEQLF.

This clonotype showed up many times. This chain connects TRBV7-8 to TRBJ2-3, with 10 bases matching TRBD2. The junction had 4 bases not matched to a gene; V was cut back by 4 bases and J by 0 bases. In germline, CDR1 is SGHVS, CDR2 FQNEAQ. The CDR3 has 16 residues. DNA of the CDR3: TGTGCCAGCAGCTCCCGACTAGCGGGTAGCACAGATACGCAGTATTTT. Translation: CASSSRLAGSTDTQYF.